This T cell receptor (beta chain) is drawn from a study of post-analysis software for immune sequencing data. CDR1 and CDR2 from the germline V gene are SQVTM and ANQGSEA. This CDR3 has 12 residues. Regarding this clonotype: Antigen unknown.

The TCR beta cDNA libraries contained unique molecular identifiers. Yield was 450,000 to 650,000 cDNA molecules from approximately 0.91 to 9.4 million T cells. TCRdb passed the PCR reads through MiXCR, listing each CDR3 protein once. The sample yields some 700,000 distinct CDR3 sequences, 55% to 70% seen once. Study-wide points: Relative to controls, patients had several TRBV segments at higher frequency, with TRBV5-6, TRBV5-1 and TRBV20-1 among these. Multiple sclerosis patients had significantly lower normalized Chao1 diversity than controls.

This TCR came from a girl aged 2-10 years with multiple sclerosis. The V gene is TRBV29-1, the J gene TRBJ2-7; the D gene is possibly TRBD1 (6 bases). TRBJ2-5 explains the end of the DNA better; the J call may be wrong. Material: blood. The chain's CDR3 is CSVVPGVETQYF. CDR3 sequence (DNA): TGCAGCGTTGTCCCAGGGGTTGAGACCCAGTACTTC.